This T cell receptor (beta chain) was identified during a study of T cell responses to AZD1222 COVID-19 vaccine. Study-level background: Second-dose recipients at about 4 or about 12 weeks were treated as one pooled group.

Overall study results and limits: Repertoires were obtained solely post-peak T cell response. Across the whole spike, CD4 TCRs peaked at regions 160-218 and 743-854. Two AZD1222 doses significantly raised spike-specific TCR breadth and depth over controls.

The CDR3 sequence is 16 residues long. Produced via immunoSEQ multiplex PCR; TCRdb's table is partial and in-frame only. The table has over 130,000 clones, around 94% seen once. As regards this clone: Its antigen is undetermined.

The chain has TRBV21-1 and TRBJ2-3; TRBD1, the D gene given by the table, was not confirmed from the DNA. TRBV21-1 counts as a pseudogene. The clonotype originates from an adult in good health. The specimen comprised peripheral blood, sampled on day 0 of AZD1222 vaccination. The CDR3 DNA sequence: TGTGCCAGCAGCCCCCTAGATTCAGGGGACACAGATACGCAGTATTTT. Its translation is CASSPLDSGDTDTQYF.